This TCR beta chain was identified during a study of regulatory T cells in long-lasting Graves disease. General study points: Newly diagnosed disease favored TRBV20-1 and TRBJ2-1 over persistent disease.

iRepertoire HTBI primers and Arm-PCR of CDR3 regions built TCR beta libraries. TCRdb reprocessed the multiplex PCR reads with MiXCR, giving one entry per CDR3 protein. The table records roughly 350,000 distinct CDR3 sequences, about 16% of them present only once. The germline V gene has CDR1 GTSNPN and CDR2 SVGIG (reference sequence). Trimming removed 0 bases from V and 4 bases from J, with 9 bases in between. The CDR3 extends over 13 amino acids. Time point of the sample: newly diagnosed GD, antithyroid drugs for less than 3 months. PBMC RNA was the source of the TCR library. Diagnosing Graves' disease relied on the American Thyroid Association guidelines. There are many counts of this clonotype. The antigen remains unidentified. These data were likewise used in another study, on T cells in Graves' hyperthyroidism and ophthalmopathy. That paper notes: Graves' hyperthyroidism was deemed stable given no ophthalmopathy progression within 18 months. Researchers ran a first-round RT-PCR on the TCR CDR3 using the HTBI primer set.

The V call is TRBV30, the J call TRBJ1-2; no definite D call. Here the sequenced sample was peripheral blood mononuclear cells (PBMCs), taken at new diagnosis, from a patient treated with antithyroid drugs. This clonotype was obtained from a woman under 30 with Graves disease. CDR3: CAWSVQPGYGYTF. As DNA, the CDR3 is TGTGCCTGGAGTGTACAACCCGGCTATGGCTACACCTTC.